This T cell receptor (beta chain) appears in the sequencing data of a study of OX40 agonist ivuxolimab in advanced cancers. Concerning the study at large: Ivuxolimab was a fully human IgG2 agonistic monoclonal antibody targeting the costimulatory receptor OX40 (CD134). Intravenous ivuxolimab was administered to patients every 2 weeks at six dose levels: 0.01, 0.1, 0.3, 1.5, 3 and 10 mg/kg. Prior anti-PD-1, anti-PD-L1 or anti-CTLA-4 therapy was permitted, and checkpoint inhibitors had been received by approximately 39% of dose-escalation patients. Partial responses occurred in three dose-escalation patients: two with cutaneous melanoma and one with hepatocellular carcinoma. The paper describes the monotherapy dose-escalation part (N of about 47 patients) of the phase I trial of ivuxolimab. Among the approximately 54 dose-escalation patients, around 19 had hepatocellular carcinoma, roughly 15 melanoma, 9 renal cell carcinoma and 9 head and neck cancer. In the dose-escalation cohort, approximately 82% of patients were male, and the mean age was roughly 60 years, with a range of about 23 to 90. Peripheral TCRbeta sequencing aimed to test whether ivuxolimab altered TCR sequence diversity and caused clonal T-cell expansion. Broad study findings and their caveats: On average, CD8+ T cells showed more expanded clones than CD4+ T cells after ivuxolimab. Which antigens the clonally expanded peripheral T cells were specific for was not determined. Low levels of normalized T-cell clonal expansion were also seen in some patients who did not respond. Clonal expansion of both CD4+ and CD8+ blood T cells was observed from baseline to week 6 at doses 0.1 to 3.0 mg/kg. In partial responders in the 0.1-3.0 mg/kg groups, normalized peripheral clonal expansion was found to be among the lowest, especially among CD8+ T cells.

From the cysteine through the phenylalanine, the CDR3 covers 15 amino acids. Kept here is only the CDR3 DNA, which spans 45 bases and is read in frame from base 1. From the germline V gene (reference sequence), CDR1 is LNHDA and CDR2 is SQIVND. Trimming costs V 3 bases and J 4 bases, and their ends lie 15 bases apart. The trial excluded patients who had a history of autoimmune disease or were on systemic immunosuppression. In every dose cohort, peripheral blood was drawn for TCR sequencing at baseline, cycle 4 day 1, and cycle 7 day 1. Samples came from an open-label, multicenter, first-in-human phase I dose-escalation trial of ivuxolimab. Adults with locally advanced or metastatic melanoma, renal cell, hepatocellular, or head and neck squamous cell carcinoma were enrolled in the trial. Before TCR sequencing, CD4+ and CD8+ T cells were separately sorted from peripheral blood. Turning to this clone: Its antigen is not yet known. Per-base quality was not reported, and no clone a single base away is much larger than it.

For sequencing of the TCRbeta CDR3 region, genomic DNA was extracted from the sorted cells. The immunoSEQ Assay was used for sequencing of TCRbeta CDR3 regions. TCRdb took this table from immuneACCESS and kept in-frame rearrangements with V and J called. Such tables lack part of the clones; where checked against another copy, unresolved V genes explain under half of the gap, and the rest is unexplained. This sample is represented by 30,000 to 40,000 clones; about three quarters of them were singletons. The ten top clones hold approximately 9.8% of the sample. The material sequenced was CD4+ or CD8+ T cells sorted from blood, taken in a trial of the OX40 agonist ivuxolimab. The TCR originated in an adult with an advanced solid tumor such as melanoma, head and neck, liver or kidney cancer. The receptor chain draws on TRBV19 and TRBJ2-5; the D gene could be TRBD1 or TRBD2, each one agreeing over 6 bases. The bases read TGTGCCAGTAGTATCTGGGCAGGAGGGGGAGAGACCCAGTACTTC. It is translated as CASSIWAGGGETQYF.